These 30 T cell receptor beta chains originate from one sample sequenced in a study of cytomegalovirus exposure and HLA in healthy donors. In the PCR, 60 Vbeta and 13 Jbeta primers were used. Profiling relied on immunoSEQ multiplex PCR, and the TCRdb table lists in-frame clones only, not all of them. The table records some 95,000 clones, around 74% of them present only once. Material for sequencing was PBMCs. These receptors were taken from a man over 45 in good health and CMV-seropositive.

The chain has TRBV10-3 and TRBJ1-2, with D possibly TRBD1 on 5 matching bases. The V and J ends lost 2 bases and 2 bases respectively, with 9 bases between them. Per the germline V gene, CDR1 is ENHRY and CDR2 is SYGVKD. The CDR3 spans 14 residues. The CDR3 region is CAISEGQGNYGYTF. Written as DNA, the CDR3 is TGTGCCATCAGTGAGGGCCAGGGCAACTATGGCTACACCTTC.

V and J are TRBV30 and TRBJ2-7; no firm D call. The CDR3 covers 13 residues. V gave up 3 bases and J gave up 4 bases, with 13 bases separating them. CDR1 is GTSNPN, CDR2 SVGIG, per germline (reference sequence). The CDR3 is CAWSLTPLYEQYF. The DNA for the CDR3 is TGTGCCTGGAGCCTCACACCTCTGTACGAGCAGTACTTC.

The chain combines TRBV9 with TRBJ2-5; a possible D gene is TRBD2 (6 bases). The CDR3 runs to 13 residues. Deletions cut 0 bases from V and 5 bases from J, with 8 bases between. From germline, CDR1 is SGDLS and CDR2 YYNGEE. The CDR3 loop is CASSVDGGETQYF. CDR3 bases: TGTGCCAGCAGCGTAGATGGGGGGGAGACCCAGTACTTC.

The CDR3 DNA is TGTGCCAGCAGCTTATTTGCAGGGGTTATGAACACTGAAGCTTTCTTT. Protein sequence: CASSLFAGVMNTEAFF. The rearrangement joins TRBV7-3 to TRBJ1-1; D may be TRBD1 (6 bases). Germline V gives CDR1 SGHTA, CDR2 FQGTGA. CDR3 length: 16 residues. The V end lost 2 bases, the J end lost 0 bases, and 13 bases lay between the germline ends.

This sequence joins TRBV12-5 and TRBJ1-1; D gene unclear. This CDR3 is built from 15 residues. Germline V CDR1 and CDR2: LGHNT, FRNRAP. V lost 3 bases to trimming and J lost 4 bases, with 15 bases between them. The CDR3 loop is CASGFRGNGSTEAFF. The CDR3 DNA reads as TGTGCTAGTGGTTTTCGAGGGAATGGGAGCACTGAAGCTTTCTTT.

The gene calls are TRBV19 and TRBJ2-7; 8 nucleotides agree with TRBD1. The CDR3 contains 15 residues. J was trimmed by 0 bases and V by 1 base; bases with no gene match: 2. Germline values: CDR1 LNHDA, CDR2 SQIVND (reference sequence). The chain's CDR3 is CASSIGGQASYEQYF. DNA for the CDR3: TGTGCCAGTAGTATAGGGGGACAGGCCTCCTACGAGCAGTACTTC. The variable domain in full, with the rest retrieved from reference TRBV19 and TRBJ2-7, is DGGITQSPKYLFRKEGQNVTLSCEQNLNHDAMYWYRQDPGQGLRLIYYSQIVNDFQKGDIAEGYSVSREKKESFPLTVTSAQKNPTAFYLCASSIGGQASYEQYFGPGTRLTVT.

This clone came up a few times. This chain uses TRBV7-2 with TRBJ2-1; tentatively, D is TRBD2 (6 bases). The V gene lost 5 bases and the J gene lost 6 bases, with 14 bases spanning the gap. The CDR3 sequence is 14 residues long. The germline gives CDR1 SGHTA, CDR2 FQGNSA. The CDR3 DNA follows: TGTGCCAGCAGCCCCCCCCCGGGACTCAATGAGCAGTTCTTC. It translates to CASSPPPGLNEQFF.

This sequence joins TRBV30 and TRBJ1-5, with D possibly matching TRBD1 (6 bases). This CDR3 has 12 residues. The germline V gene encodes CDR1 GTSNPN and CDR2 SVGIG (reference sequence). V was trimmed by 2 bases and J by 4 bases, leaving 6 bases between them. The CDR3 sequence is CAWSQGNQPQHF. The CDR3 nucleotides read TGTGCCTGGAGTCAGGGGAATCAGCCCCAGCATTTT.

The CDR3 DNA reads as TGTGCCAGCAGCGTTTCAGCAGGGGGTTGGTCCCCCTACGAGCAGTACTTC. Amino acid sequence: CASSVSAGGWSPYEQYF. J is TRBJ2-7 and V is TRBV7-2; 7 positions match TRBD1. This CDR3 region has 17 residues. Germline CDR1 is SGHTA and CDR2 is FQGNSA. V was pared by 5 bases and J by 2 bases, with 15 bases of the junction left unmatched.

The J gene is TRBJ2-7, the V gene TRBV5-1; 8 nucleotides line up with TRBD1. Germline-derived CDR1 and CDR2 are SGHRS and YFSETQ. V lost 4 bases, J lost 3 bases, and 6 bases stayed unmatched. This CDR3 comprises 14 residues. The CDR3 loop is CASSQRTGYYEQYF. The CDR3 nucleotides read TGCGCCAGCAGCCAAAGGACAGGGTACTACGAGCAGTACTTC.

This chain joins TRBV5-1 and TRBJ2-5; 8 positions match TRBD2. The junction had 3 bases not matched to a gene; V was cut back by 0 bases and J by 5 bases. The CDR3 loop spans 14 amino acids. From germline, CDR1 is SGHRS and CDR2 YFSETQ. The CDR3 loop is CASSLEGGGETQYF. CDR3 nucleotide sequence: TGCGCCAGCAGCTTGGAAGGCGGGGGGGAGACCCAGTACTTC.

The CDR3 DNA is TGTGCCTGGAGGGGACTAGGGGATGCTGAGACCCAGTACTTC. Translating it yields CAWRGLGDAETQYF. The V gene is TRBV30, the J gene TRBJ2-5, with TRBD2 matching 8 bases. Germline V gives CDR1 GTSNPN, CDR2 SVGIG (reference sequence). The V segment lost 3 bases and the J segment 5 bases; nucleotides outside the gene matches: 8. This CDR3 has 14 amino acids.

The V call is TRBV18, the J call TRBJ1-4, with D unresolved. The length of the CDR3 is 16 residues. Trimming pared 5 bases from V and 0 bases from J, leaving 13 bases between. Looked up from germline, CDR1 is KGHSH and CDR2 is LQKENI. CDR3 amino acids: CASSIVPVATNEKLFF. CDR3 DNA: TGTGCCAGCTCAATCGTCCCGGTTGCAACTAATGAAAAACTGTTTTTT.

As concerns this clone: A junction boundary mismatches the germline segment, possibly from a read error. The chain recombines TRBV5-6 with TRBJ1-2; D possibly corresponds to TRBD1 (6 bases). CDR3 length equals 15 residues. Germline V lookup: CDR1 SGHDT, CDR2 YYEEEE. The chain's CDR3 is CASELDVGGKYGYPF. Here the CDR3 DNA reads TGTGCCAGCGAGTTGGACGTAGGGGGAAAGTATGGCTACCCCTTC. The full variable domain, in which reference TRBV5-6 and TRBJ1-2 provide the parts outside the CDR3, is DAGVTQSPTHLIKTRGQQVTLRCSPKSGHDTVSWYQQALGQGPQFIFQYYEEEERQRGNFPDRFSGHQFPNYSSELNVNALLLGDSALYLCASELDVGGKYGYPFGSGTRLTVV.

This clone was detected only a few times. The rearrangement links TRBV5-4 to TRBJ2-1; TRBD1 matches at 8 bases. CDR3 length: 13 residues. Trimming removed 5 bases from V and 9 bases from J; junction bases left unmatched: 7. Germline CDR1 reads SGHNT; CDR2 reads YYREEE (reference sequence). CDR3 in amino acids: CASSPGQGSEQFF. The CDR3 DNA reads TGTGCCAGCAGTCCCGGACAGGGTAGTGAGCAGTTCTTC.

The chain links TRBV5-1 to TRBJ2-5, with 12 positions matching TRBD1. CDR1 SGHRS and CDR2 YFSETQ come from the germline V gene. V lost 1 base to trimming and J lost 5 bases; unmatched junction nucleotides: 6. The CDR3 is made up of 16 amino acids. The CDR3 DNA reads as TGCGCCAGCAGCTTGACCGGGACAGGGGGCCGGGAGACCCAGTACTTC. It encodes CASSLTGTGGRETQYF. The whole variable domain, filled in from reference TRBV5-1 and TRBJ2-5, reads KAGVTQTPRYLIKTRGQQVTLSCSPISGHRSVSWYQQTPGQGLQFLFEYFSETQRNKGNFPGRFSGRQFSNSRSEMNVSTLELGDSALYLCASSLTGTGGRETQYFGPGTRLLVL.

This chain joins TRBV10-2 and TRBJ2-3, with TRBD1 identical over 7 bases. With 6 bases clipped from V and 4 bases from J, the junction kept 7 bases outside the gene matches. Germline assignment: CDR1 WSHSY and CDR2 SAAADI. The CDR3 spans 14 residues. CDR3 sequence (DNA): TGCGCCAGCAGGCAGGGGGTACAAGCAGATACGCAGTATTTT. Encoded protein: CASRQGVQADTQYF.

CDR3 amino acids: CASSFGRRSGTEAFF. Written as DNA, the CDR3 is TGTGCCAGCAGTTTTGGCAGGAGGAGTGGGACTGAAGCTTTCTTT. V and J are TRBV6-5 and TRBJ1-1; D not resolved. The CDR3 is 15 amino acids. CDR1 MNHEY and CDR2 SVGAGI come from the germline V gene. V lost 4 bases and J 5 bases, leaving 17 bases between the germline ends.

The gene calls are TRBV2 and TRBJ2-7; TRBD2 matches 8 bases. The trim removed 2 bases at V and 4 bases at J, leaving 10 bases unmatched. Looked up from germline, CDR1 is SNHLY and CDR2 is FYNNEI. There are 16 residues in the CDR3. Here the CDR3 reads CASSEKLRGGIYEQYF. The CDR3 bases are TGTGCCAGCAGTGAAAAGTTACGGGGGGGGATATACGAGCAGTACTTC.

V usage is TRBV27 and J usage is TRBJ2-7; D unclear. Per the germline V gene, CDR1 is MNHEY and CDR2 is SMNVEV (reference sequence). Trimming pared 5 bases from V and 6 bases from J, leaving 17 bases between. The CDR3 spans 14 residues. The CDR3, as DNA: TGTGCCAGCAGTCCATTATCCCTACGAGGCGAGCAGTACTTC. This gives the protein CASSPLSLRGEQYF.

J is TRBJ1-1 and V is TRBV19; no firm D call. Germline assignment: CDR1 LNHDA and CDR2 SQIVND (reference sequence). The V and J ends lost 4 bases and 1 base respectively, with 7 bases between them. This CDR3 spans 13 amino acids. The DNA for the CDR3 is TGTGCCAGTAGTAGTTCGGGGAACACTGAAGCTTTCTTT. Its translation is CASSSSGNTEAFF. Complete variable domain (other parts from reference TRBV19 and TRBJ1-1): DGGITQSPKYLFRKEGQNVTLSCEQNLNHDAMYWYRQDPGQGLRLIYYSQIVNDFQKGDIAEGYSVSREKKESFPLTVTSAQKNPTAFYLCASSSSGNTEAFFGQGTRLTVV.

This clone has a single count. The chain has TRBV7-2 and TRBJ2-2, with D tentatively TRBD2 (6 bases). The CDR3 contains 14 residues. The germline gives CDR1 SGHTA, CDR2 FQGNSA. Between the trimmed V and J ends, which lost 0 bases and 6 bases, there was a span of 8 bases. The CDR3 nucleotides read TGTGCCAGCAGCTTAGCAGGGGAGGCCGGGGAGCTGTTTTTT. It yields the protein CASSLAGEAGELFF.

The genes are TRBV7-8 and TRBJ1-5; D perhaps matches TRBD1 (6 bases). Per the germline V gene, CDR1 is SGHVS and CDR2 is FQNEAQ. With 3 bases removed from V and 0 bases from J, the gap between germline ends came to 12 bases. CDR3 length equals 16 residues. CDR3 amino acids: CASSFLYRDSNQPQHF. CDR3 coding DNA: TGTGCCAGCAGCTTTTTATACAGGGATAGCAATCAGCCCCAGCATTTT.

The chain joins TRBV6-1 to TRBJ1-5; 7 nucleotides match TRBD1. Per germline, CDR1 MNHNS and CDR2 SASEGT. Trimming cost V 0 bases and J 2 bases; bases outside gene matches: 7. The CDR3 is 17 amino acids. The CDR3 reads CASSEAGTVRGNQPQHF. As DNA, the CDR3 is TGTGCCAGCAGTGAAGCAGGGACAGTGAGGGGCAATCAGCCCCAGCATTTT.

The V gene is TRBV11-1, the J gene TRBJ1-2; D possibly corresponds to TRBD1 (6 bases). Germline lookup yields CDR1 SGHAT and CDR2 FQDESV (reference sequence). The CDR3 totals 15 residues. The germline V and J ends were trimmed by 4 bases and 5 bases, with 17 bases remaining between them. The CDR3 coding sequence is TGTGCCAGCAGCTCACAGGGCGGAGTGGGGTATGGCTACACCTTC. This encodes CASSSQGGVGYGYTF.

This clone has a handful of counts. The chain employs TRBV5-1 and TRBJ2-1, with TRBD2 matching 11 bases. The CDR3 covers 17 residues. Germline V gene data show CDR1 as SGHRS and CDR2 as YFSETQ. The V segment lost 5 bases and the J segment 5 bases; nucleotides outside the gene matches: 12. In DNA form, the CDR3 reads TGCGCCAGCAGTAGACAGGGACCGGGACTAGCGGACAATGAGCAGTTCTTC. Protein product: CASSRQGPGLADNEQFF.

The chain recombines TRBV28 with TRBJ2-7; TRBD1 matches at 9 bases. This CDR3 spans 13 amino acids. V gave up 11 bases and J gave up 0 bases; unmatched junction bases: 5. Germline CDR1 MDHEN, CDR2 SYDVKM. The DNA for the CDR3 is TGTGCCGGAGGACAGGGGACCTCCTACGAGCAGTACTTC. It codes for CAGGQGTSYEQYF.

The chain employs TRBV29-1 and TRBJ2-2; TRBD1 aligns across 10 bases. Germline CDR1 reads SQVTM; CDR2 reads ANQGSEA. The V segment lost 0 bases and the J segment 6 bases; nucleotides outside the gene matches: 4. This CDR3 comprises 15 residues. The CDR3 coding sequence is TGCAGCGTTGAAGAAGGGACAGGGGTTTCCGGGGAGCTGTTTTTT. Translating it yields CSVEEGTGVSGELFF.

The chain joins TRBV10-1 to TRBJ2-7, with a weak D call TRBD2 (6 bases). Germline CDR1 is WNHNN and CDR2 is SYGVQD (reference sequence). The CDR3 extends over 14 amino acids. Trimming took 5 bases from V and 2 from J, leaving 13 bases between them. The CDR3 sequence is CASSPGLPAYEQYF. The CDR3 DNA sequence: TGCGCCAGCAGTCCGGGACTTCCTGCCTACGAGCAGTACTTC.

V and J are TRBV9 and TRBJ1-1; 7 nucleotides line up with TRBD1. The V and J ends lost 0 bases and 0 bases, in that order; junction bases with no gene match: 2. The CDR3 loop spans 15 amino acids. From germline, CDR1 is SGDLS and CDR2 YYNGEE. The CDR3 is CASSVGGTVNTEAFF. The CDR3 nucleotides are TGTGCCAGCAGCGTAGGAGGGACAGTGAACACTGAAGCTTTCTTT.